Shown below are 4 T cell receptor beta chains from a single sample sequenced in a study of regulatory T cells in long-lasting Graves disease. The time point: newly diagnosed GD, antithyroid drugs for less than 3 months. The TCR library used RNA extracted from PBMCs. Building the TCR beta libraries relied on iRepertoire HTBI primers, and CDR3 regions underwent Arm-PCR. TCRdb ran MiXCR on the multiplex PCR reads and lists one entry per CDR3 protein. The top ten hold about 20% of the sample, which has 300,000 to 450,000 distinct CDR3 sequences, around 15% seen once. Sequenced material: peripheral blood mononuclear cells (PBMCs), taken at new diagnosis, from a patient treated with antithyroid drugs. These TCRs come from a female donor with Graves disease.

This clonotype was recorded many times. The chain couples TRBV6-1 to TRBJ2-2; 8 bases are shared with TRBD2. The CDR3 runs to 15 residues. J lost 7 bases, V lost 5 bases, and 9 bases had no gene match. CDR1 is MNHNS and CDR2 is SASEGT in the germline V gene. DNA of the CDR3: TGTGCCAGCAGTCTAGCGGGCCGGAGAGGCGGGGAGCTGTTTTTT. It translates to CASSLAGRRGGELFF.

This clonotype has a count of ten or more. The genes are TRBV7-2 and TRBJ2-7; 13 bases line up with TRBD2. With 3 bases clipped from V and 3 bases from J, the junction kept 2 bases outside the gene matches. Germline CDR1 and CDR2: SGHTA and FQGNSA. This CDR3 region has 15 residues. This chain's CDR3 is CASSLGLAGFYEQYF. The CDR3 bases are TGTGCCAGCAGCTTGGGACTAGCGGGATTCTACGAGCAGTACTTC.

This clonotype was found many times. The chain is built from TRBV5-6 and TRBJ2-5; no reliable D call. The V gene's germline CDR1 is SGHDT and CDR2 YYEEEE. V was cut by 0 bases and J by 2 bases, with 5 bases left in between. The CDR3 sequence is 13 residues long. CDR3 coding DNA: TGTGCCAGCAGCTTGGCGGTTCAAGAGACCCAGTACTTC. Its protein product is CASSLAVQETQYF.

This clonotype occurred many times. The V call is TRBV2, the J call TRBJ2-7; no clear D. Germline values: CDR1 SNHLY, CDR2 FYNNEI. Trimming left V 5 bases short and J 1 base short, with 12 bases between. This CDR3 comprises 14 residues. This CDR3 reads CASSTMDGSYEQYF. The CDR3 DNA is TGTGCCAGCAGTACCATGGACGGGTCCTACGAGCAGTACTTC.